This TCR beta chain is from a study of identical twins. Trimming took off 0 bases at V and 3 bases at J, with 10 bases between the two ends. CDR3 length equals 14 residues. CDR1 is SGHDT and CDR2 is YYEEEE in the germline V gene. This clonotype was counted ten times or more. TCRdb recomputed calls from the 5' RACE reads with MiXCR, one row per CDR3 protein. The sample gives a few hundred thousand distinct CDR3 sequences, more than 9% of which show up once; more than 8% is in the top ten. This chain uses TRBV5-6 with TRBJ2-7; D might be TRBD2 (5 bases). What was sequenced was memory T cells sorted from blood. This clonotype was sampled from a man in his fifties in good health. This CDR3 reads CASSLGGLNYEQYF. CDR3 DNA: TGTGCCAGCAGCTTGGGTGGACTCAACTACGAGCAGTACTTC. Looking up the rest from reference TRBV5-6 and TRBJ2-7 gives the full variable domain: DAGVTQSPTHLIKTRGQQVTLRCSPKSGHDTVSWYQQALGQGPQFIFQYYEEEERQRGNFPDRFSGHQFPNYSSELNVNALLLGDSALYLCASSLGGLNYEQYFGPGTRLTVT.